This T cell receptor (beta chain) was identified during a study of shared clonotypes between healthy human individuals. TCRdb's table, derived via immunoSEQ multiplex PCR, lists solely in-frame clones and lacks some. The sample records around 1,000,000 clones, about 80% being singletons. There are 15 residues in the CDR3. With V trimmed by 3 bases and J by 2 bases, 6 bases remained unmatched. Germline V lookup: CDR1 SGHNT, CDR2 YYREEE (reference sequence). The rearrangement links TRBV5-4 to TRBJ2-7, with 9 bases lining up with TRBD1. The receptor's source is a man aged 18 to 30 in good health. Some clones in this sample may be carry-over from other donors' samples. Sequenced: memory CD4+ T cells from PBMCs. Subset here: CD45RA-negative fraction. The CDR3 loop reads CASSSRDRATYEQYF. The CDR3 coding sequence is TGTGCCAGCAGCTCCCGGGACAGGGCGACCTACGAGCAGTACTTC.